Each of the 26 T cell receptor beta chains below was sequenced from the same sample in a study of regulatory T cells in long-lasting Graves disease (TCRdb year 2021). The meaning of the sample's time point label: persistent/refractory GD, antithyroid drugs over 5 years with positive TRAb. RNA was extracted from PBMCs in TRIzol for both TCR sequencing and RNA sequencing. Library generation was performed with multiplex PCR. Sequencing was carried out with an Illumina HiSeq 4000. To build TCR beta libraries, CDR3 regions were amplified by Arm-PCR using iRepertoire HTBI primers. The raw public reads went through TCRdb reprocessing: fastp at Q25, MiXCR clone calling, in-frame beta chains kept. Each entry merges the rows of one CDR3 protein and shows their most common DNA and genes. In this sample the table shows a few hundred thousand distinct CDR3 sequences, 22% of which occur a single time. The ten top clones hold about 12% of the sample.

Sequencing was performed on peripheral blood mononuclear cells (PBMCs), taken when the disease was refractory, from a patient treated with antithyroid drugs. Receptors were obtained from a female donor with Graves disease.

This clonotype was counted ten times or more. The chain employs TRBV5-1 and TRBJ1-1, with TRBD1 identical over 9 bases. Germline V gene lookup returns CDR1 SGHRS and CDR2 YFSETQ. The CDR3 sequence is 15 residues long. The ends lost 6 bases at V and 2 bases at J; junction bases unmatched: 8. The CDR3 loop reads CASKFTGQGNTEAFF. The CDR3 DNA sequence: TGCGCCAGCAAATTTACGGGACAGGGCAACACTGAAGCTTTCTTT.

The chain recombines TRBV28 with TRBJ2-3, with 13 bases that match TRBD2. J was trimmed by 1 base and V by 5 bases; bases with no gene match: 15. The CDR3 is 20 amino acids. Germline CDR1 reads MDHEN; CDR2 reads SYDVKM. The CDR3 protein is CASSLPWTSGGGWGTDTQYF. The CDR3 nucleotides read TGTGCCAGCAGTCTCCCTTGGACTAGCGGGGGAGGATGGGGCACAGATACGCAGTATTTT.

The CDR3 spells CASSPGTYYEQYF. Written as DNA, the CDR3 is TGTGCCAGCTCACCGGGGACATATTACGAGCAGTACTTC. The gene calls are TRBV18 and TRBJ2-7, with TRBD1 as a possible D gene (6 bases). This CDR3 spans 13 amino acids. The V gene lost 3 bases and the J gene lost 4 bases, with 10 bases spanning the gap. CDR1 KGHSH and CDR2 LQKENI come from the germline V gene.

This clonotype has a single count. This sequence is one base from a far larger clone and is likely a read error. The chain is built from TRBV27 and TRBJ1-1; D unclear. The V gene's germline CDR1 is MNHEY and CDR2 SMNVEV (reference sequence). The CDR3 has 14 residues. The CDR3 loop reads CASGLWAGNTEAFF. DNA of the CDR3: TGTGCCAGCGGTTTATGGGCGGGGAACACTGAAGCTTTCTTT.

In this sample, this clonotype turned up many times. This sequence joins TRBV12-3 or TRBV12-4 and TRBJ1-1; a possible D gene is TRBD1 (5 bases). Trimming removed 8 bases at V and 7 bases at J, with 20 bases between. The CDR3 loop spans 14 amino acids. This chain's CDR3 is CASSMGDASLEAFF. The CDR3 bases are TGTGCCAGCTCCATGGGGGACGCAAGTCTTGAAGCTTTCTTT.

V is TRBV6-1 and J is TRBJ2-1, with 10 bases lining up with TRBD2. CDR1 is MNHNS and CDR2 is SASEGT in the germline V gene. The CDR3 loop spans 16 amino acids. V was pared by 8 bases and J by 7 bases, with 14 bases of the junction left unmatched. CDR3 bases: TGTGCCAGCTGGGGGAGCGGGAGGGCCGAAGGGAATGAGCAGTTCTTC. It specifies CASWGSGRAEGNEQFF.

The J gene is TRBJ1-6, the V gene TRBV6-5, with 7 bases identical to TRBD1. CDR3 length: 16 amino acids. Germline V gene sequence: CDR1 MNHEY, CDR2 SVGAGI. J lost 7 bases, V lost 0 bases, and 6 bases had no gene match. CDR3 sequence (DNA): TGTGCCAGCAGTTACTCGGTGGCAGGGGGGAATTCACCCCTCCACTTT. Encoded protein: CASSYSVAGGNSPLHF.

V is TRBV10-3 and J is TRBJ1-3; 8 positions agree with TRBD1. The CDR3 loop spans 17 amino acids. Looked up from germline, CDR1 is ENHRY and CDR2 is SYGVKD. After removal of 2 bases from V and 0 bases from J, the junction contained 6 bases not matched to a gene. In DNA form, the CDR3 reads TGTGCCATCAGTGAGGGAAGAGGACAGGGCTCTGGAAACACCATATATTTT. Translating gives CAISEGRGQGSGNTIYF.

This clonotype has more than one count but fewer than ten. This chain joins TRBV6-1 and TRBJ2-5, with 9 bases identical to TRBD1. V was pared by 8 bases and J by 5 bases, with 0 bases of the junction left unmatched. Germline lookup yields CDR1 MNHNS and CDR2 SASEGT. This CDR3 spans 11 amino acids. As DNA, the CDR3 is TGTGCCAGCGACAGGGGGGAGACCCAGTACTTC. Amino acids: CASDRGETQYF.

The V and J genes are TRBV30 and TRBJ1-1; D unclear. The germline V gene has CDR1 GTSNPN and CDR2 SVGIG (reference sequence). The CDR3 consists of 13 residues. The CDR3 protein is CACRRGGNTEAFF. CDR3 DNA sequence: TGTGCATGTCGCCGTGGTGGGAACACTGAAGCTTTCTTT.

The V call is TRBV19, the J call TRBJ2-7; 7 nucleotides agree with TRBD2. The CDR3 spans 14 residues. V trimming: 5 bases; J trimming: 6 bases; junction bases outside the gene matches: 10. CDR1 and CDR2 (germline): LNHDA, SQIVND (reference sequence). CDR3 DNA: TGTGCCAGTAGTGAGGGAGGGCCTCGTTGCGAGCAGTACTTC. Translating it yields CASSEGGPRCEQYF.

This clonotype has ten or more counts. The CDR3 here is CASSPTLGGTDTEAFF. The CDR3 nucleotides are TGTGCCAGCAGTCCGACCCTTGGGGGGACAGACACTGAAGCTTTCTTT. The J gene is TRBJ1-1, the V gene TRBV28; 7 bases line up with TRBD1. The CDR3 loop spans 16 amino acids. The J segment lost 3 bases and the V segment lost 5 bases, leaving 12 bases of the junction unmatched. Per germline, CDR1 MDHEN and CDR2 SYDVKM.

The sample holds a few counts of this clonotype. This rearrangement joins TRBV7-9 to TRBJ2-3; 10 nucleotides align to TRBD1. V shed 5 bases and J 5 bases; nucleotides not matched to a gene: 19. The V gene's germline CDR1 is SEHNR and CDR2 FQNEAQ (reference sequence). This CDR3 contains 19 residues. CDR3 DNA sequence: TGTGCCAGCAGCGAACAATTCTACCGGGACAGGGGATTGGGAGATACGCAGTATTTT. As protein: CASSEQFYRDRGLGDTQYF.

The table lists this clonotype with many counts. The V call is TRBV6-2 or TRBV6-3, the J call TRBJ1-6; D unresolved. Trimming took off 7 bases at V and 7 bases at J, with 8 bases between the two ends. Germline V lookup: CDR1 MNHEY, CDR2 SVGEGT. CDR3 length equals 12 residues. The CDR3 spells CASNLANSPLHF. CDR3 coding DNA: TGTGCCAGCAACCTAGCAAATTCACCCCTCCACTTT.

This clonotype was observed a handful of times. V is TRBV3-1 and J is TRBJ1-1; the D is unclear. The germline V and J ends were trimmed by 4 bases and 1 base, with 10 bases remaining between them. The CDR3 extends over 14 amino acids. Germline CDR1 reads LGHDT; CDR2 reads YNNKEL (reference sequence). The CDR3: CASSRGRTNTEAFF. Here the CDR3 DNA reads TGTGCCAGCAGCCGCGGTAGGACGAACACTGAAGCTTTCTTT.

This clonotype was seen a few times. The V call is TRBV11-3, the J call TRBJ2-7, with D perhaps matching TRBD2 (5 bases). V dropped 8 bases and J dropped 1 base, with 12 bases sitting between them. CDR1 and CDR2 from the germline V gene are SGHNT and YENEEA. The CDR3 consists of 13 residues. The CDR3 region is CASRYGGSYEQYF. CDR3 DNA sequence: TGTGCCAGCCGCTATGGCGGGTCCTACGAGCAGTACTTC.

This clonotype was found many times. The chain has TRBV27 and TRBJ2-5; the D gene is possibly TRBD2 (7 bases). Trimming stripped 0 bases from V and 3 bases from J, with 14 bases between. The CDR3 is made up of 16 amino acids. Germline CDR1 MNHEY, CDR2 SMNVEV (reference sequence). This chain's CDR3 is CASSLSAQGTKETQYF. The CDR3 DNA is TGTGCCAGCAGTTTATCGGCCCAGGGGACTAAAGAGACCCAGTACTTC.

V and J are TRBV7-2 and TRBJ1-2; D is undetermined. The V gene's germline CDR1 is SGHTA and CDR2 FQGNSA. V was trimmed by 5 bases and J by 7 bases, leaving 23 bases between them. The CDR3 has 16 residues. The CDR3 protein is CASSPPPGLALGGYTF. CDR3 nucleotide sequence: TGTGCCAGCAGCCCTCCCCCGGGTCTCGCCTTGGGTGGCTACACCTTC.

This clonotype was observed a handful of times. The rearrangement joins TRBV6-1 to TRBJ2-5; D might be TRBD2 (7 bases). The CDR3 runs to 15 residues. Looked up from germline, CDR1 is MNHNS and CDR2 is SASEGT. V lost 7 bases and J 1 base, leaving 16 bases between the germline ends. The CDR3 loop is CASTPMGGAQETQYF. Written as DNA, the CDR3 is TGTGCCAGCACCCCGATGGGGGGGGCCCAAGAGACCCAGTACTTC.

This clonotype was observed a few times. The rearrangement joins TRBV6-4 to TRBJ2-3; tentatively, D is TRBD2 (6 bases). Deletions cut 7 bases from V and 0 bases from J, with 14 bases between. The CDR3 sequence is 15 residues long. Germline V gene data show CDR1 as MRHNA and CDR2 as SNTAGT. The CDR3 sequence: CASTAGAGSTDTQYF. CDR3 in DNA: TGTGCCAGCACTGCGGGTGCGGGGAGCACAGATACGCAGTATTTT.

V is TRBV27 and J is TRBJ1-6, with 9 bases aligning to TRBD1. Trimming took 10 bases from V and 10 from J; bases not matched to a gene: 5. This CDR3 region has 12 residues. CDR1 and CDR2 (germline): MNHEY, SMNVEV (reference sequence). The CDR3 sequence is CATRTGESPLHF. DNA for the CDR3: TGTGCCACCCGGACAGGGGAATCACCCCTCCACTTT.

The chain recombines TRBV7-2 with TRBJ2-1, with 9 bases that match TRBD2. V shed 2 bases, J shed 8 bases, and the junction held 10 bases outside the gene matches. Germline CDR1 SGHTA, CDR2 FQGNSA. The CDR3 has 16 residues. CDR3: CASSLSLAGSRDEQFF. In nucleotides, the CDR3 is TGTGCCAGCAGCTTAAGTCTAGCGGGATCCAGGGATGAGCAGTTCTTC. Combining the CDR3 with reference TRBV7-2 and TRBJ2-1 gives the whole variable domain GAGVSQSPSNKVTEKGKDVELRCDPISGHTALYWYRQSLGQGLEFLIYFQGNSAPDKSGLPSDRFSAERTGGSVSTLTIQRTQQEDSAVYLCASSLSLAGSRDEQFFGPGTRLTVL.

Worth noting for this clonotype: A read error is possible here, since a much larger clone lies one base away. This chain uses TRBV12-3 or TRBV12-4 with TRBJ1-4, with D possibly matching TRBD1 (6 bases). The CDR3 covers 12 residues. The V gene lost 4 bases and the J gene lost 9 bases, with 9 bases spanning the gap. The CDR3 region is CASSYRAKKLFF. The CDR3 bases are TGTGCCAGCAGTTACAGGGCTAAAAAACTGTTTTTT.

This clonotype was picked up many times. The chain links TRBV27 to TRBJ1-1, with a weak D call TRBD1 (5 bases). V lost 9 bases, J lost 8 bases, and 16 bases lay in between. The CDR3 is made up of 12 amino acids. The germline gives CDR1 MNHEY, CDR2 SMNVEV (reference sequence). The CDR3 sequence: CASETRAKEAFF. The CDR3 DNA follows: TGTGCCAGTGAAACCAGGGCTAAGGAAGCTTTCTTT.

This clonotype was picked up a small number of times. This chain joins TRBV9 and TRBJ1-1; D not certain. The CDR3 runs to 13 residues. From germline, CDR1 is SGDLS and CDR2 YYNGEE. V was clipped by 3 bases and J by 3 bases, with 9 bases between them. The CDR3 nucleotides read TGTGCCAGCAGCGCGGACGGAGACACTGAAGCTTTCTTT. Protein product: CASSADGDTEAFF.

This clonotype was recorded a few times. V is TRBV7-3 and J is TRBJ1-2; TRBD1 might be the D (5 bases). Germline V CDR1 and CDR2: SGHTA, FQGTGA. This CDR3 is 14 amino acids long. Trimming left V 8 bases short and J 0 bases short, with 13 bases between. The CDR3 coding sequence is TGTGCCAGCGTATGGGGGGACCCTAACTATGGCTACACCTTC. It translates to CASVWGDPNYGYTF.